The 3 T cell receptor beta chains below come from one sample, sequenced in a study of beta chain features in type 1 diabetes. cDNA synthesis used the whole RNA isolate, giving expressed TCRB sequences. The protocol was immunoSEQ multiplex PCR, while the TCRdb copy is restricted to in-frame clones and leaves out a portion. The sample yields about 740,000 clones, around an eighth seen once. Findings and caveats of the study: Type 1 diabetes patients had moderately but significantly shorter TCRB CDR3s in all four CD4+ subsets.

What these receptors recognize is not known. Sequencing was performed on naive CD4+ T cells from blood. These receptors originate from a man aged 18 to 29 with type 1 diabetes.

In its sample, this clone was seen a few times. V usage is TRBV6-5 and J usage is TRBJ1-5, with D unresolved. CDR1 and CDR2 (germline): MNHEY, SVGAGI. The length of the CDR3 is 15 residues. Trimming removed 0 bases from V and 0 bases from J, with 6 bases in between. CDR3 protein: CASSYSENSNQPQHF. CDR3 sequence (DNA): TGTGCCAGCAGTTACTCGGAGAATAGCAATCAGCCCCAGCATTTT.

This clone has more than one count but fewer than ten. V and J are TRBV14 and TRBJ2-7; TRBD1 aligns across 7 bases. The germline V gene has CDR1 SGHDN and CDR2 FVKESK. The CDR3 contains 15 residues. The V segment lost 3 bases and the J segment 2 bases; nucleotides outside the gene matches: 7. CDR3 in amino acids: CASSHGQVPPYEQYF. The CDR3 DNA is TGTGCCAGCAGCCACGGACAGGTTCCCCCCTACGAGCAGTACTTC.

The chain links TRBV18 to TRBJ2-3, with TRBD2 identical over 16 bases. Germline V gene sequence: CDR1 KGHSH, CDR2 LQKENI. After removal of 3 bases from V and 5 bases from J, the junction contained 11 bases not matched to a gene. The CDR3 consists of 19 residues. DNA of the CDR3: TGTGCCAGCTCACCGGGACTAGCGGGGGGGCCCAACGGACGAGATACGCAGTATTTT. Its protein product is CASSPGLAGGPNGRDTQYF.